A selection of T cell receptor beta chains follows, all from one sample in a study of cytomegalovirus exposure and HLA in healthy donors. Here immunoSEQ multiplex PCR was the method, and the copy in TCRdb shows in-frame clones only, minus some. The sample yields about 160,000 clones, 75% seen once. The sequencing sample was made of PBMCs. These receptors came from a young man in good health and CMV-seronegative. The CDR3 runs from the conserved cysteine through the conserved F or W. D genes are given only for firm matches. Clone sizes are given selectively: once, few, many, or a class where the clone is expanded.

V gene	D gene	J gene	clone size	CDR3 length	CDR3 protein	CDR3 DNA
TRBV28	-	TRBJ2-7	once	15	CASSFAPSDSYEQYF	TGTGCCAGCAGTTTCGCCCCTAGCGACTCCTACGAGCAGTACTTC
TRBV5-6	TRBD2	TRBJ2-2	-	19	CASSYIAGLAGGNTGELFF	TGTGCCAGCAGCTATATTGCGGGACTAGCGGGAGGGAACACCGGGGAGCTGTTTTTT
TRBV27	-	TRBJ2-1	-	14	CASSLGPSLNEQFF	TGTGCCAGCAGTTTAGGGCCCAGTCTCAATGAGCAGTTCTTC
TRBV5-6	TRBD1	TRBJ2-3	-	13	CASSGTGTDTQYF	TGTGCCAGCAGCGGGACAGGGACAGATACGCAGTATTTT
TRBV10-1	-	TRBJ1-1	-	14	CANPIPGELTEAFF	TGCGCCAACCCGATCCCGGGGGAGCTGACTGAAGCTTTCTTT
TRBV9	TRBD2	TRBJ2-5	-	14	CASSVGAGVGEQYF	TGTGCCAGCAGCGTAGGGGCGGGAGTGGGGGAGCAGTACTTC
TRBV9	-	TRBJ1-1	-	13	CASSPREGYEAFF	TGTGCCAGCAGCCCGAGGGAGGGGTATGAAGCTTTCTTT
TRBV9	TRBD2	TRBJ2-2	-	17	CASSVNPSGVSSGELFF	TGTGCCAGCAGCGTAAATCCTAGCGGGGTTTCATCCGGGGAGCTGTTTTTT
TRBV27	TRBD2	TRBJ2-3	once	16	CASSFGREVTTDTQYF	TGTGCCAGCAGTTTTGGGCGGGAGGTTACAACAGATACGCAGTATTTT
TRBV6-5	TRBD2	TRBJ2-3	-	16	CASSYATSGSSDTQYF	TGTGCCAGCAGTTACGCGACTAGCGGGAGCTCAGATACGCAGTATTTT
TRBV9	-	TRBJ2-7	-	16	CASSRLTRTEAYEQYF	TGTGCCAGCAGCCGTTTAACCCGGACAGAAGCCTACGAGCAGTACTTC
TRBV9	-	TRBJ2-7	-	15	CASSVGGYLSYEQYF	TGTGCCAGCAGCGTAGGCGGATATCTATCGTACGAGCAGTACTTC
TRBV7-6	TRBD2	TRBJ2-3	once	16	CASSPGLAEDTDTQYF	TGTGCCAGCAGCCCCGGACTAGCGGAGGACACAGATACGCAGTATTTT
TRBV4-3	TRBD1	TRBJ2-7	-	16	CASSQDRNRGSNEQYF	TGCGCCAGCAGCCAAGATCGAAACAGGGGTTCCAACGAGCAGTACTTC
TRBV6-5	TRBD2	TRBJ2-3	-	15	CASSQQAGVGDTQYF	TGTGCCAGCAGCCAACAAGCGGGAGTAGGCGATACGCAGTATTTT
TRBV2	TRBD2	TRBJ2-7	-	15	CASATGLAGAYEQYF	TGTGCCAGCGCCACGGGACTAGCGGGAGCCTACGAGCAGTACTTC
TRBV7-9	-	TRBJ1-2	-	13	CASSSWGGYGYTF	TGTGCCAGCAGCTCCTGGGGGGGCTATGGCTACACCTTC
TRBV10-1	-	TRBJ2-1	-	15	CASSEGGGFWNEQFF	TGCGCCAGCAGTGAGGGGGGCGGGTTTTGGAATGAGCAGTTCTTC
TRBV6-1	-	TRBJ1-1	-	13	CASRRVVEGLSFF	TGTGCCAGCAGGAGGGTGGTGGAGGGGTTGTCTTTCTTT
TRBV27	-	TRBJ1-1	-	14	CASRLGQGPTEAFF	TGTGCCAGCCGCCTTGGGCAGGGGCCCACTGAAGCTTTCTTT
TRBV7-9	-	TRBJ2-7	-	11	CSSRYSHEQYF	TGTTCCAGCAGGTACAGCCACGAGCAGTACTTC
TRBV2	TRBD1	TRBJ1-2	-	13	CASSLTGEGGYTF	TGTGCCAGCAGCCTGACAGGGGAAGGGGGCTACACCTTC
TRBV7-2	-	TRBJ1-2	-	15	CASSSPDSGVSGYTF	TGTGCCAGCAGCTCCCCGGACTCGGGCGTTAGTGGCTACACCTTC
TRBV6-6	TRBD1	TRBJ1-2	few	13	CASSRQGAIGYTF	TGTGCCAGCAGCCGACAGGGGGCTATTGGCTACACCTTC
TRBV28	-	TRBJ2-7	-	13	CASSPPAEYEQYF	TGTGCCAGCAGCCCCCCTGCAGAATACGAGCAGTACTTC
TRBV7-9	-	TRBJ1-5	-	14	CSSSLQGHNQPQHF	TGTTCCAGCAGCTTACAGGGACACAATCAGCCCCAGCATTTT
TRBV7-9	-	TRBJ2-1	-	13	CASGTRGNNEQFF	TGTGCCAGCGGGACTCGGGGCAACAATGAGCAGTTCTTC
TRBV7-8	-	TRBJ2-5	-	15	CASSLVGGAFETQYF	TGTGCCAGCAGCTTAGTTGGAGGGGCTTTCGAGACCCAGTACTTC
TRBV7-2	-	TRBJ1-2	-	14	CASSLVSVGYGYTF	TGTGCCAGCAGCTTAGTCTCGGTCGGCTATGGCTACACCTTC
TRBV7-2	-	TRBJ2-3	-	15	CASSLNQGLTDTQYF	TGTGCCAGCAGCTTAAACCAGGGACTCACAGATACGCAGTATTTT
TRBV6-7	-	TRBJ2-7	-	8	CASSYRDF	TGTGCCAGCAGTTACCGAGACTTC
TRBV7-2	TRBD2	TRBJ2-1	-	15	CASSLKAGYYNEQFF	TGTGCCAGCAGCTTGAAAGCGGGATACTACAATGAGCAGTTCTTC
TRBV7-9	TRBD2	TRBJ2-1	-	15	CASSPTSASYNEQFF	TGTGCCAGCAGCCCTACTAGCGCCTCCTACAATGAGCAGTTCTTC
TRBV7-6	TRBD1	TRBJ1-1	few	14	CASSSRDSDTEAFF	TGTGCCAGCAGCTCGAGGGACAGCGACACTGAAGCTTTCTTT
TRBV9	-	TRBJ2-1	-	13	CASSPPADNEQFF	TGTGCCAGCAGCCCCCCAGCGGACAATGAGCAGTTCTTC
TRBV28	TRBD2	TRBJ2-1	-	13	CASSGLAGNEQFF	TGTGCCAGCAGTGGCCTAGCGGGCAATGAGCAGTTCTTC
TRBV10-2	TRBD1	TRBJ1-5	-	14	CASSYGQGGQPQHF	TGCGCCAGCAGTTACGGACAGGGCGGACAGCCCCAGCATTTT
TRBV27	TRBD1	TRBJ1-5	-	17	CASSLLSQGDGNQPQHF	TGTGCCAGCAGCCTTCTCTCACAGGGGGACGGCAATCAGCCCCAGCATTTT
TRBV25-1	-	TRBJ1-4	-	14	CASSERGKGEKLFF	TGTGCCAGCAGTGAACGGGGGAAGGGGGAAAAACTGTTTTTT
TRBV5-1	-	TRBJ2-5	-	14	CASSPRARGETQYF	TGCGCCAGCAGCCCCCGGGCCCGGGGGGAGACCCAGTACTTC
TRBV18	-	TRBJ2-7	-	14	CASSPRLGVPEQYF	TGTGCCAGCTCACCGAGACTAGGTGTTCCCGAGCAGTACTTC
TRBV5-4	TRBD2	TRBJ2-7	few	14	CASSLFPGRDEQYF	TGTGCCAGCAGCTTGTTCCCAGGGAGGGACGAGCAGTACTTC
TRBV19	TRBD1	TRBJ2-6	-	19	CASSINVGQRSSGANVLTF	TGTGCCAGTAGTATAAATGTGGGACAGCGGTCCTCTGGGGCCAACGTCCTGACTTTC
TRBV9	TRBD1	TRBJ2-5	-	15	CASSVGDRGRLEQYF	TGTGCCAGCAGCGTAGGAGACAGGGGGCGCTTGGAGCAGTACTTC
TRBV7-9	TRBD1	TRBJ2-7	-	15	CASSAAGQGAYEQYF	TGTGCCAGCAGCGCCGCGGGACAGGGAGCTTACGAGCAGTACTTC
TRBV28	-	TRBJ2-5	-	14	CASSSGSGRETQYF	TGTGCCAGCAGTTCCGGGAGCGGGCGAGAGACCCAGTACTTC
TRBV25-1	-	TRBJ2-5	-	15	CASSGWTIPQETQYF	TGTGCCAGCAGTGGCTGGACTATCCCCCAAGAGACCCAGTACTTC
TRBV7-2	TRBD2	TRBJ2-1	-	15	CASSLIAGGNNEQFF	TGTGCCAGCAGCTTAATCGCGGGGGGGAACAATGAGCAGTTCTTC